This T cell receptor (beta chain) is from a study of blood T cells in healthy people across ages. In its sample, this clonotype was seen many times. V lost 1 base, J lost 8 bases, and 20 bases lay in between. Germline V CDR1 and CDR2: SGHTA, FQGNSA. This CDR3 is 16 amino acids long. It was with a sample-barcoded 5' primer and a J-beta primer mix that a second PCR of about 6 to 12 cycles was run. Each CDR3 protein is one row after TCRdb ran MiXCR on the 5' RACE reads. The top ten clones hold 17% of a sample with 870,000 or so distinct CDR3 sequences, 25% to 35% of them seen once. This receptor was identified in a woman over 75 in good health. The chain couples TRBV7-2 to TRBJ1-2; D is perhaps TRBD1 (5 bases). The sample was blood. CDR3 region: CASSLGFRGKAEGYTF. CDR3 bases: TGTGCCAGCAGCTTAGGTTTTCGGGGGAAGGCGGAGGGCTACACCTTC.